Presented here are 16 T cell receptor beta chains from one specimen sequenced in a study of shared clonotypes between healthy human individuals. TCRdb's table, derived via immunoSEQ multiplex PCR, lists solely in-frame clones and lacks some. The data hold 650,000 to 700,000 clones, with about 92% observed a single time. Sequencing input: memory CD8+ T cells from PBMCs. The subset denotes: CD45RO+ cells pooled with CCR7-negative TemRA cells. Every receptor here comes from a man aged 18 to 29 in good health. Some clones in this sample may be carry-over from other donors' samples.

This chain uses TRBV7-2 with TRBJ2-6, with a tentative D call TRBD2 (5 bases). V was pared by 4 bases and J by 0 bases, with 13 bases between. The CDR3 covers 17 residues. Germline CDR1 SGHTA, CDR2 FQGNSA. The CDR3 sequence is CASSSGIAGSGANVLTF. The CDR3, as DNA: TGTGCCAGCAGCTCGGGGATCGCCGGCTCTGGGGCCAACGTCCTGACTTTC.

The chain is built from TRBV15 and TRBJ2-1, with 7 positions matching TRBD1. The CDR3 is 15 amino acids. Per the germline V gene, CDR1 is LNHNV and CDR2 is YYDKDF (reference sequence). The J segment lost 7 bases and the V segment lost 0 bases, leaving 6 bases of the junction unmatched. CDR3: CATSRDRAGGNEQFF. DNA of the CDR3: TGTGCCACCAGCAGAGATCGGGCAGGGGGAAATGAGCAGTTCTTC.

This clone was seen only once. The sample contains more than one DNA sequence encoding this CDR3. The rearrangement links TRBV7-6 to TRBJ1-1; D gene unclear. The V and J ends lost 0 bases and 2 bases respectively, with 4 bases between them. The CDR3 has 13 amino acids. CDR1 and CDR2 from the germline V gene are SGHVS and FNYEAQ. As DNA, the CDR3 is TGTGCCAGCAGCTTAGCCCAAAACACTGAAGCTTTCTTT. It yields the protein CASSLAQNTEAFF.

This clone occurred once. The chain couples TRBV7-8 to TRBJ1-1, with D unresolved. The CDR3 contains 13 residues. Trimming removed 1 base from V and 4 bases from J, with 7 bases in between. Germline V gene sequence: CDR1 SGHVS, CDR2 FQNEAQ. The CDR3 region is CASSLGMSTEAFF. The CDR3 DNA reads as TGTGCCAGCAGCTTAGGAATGTCCACTGAAGCTTTCTTT.

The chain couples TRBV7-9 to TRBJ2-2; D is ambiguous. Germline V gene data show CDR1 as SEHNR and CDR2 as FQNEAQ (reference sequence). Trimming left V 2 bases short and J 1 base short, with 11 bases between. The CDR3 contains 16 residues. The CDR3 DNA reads TGTGCCAGCAGCTTAAACTACAGAGGGAACACCGGGGAGCTGTTTTTT. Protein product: CASSLNYRGNTGELFF.

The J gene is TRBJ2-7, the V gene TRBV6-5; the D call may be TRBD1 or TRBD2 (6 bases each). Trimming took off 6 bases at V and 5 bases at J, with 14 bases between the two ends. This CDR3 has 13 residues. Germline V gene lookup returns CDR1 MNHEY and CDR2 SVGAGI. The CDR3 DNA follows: TGTGCCAGCAGGCGGAGGGGGGTCCACGAGCAGTACTTC. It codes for CASRRRGVHEQYF.

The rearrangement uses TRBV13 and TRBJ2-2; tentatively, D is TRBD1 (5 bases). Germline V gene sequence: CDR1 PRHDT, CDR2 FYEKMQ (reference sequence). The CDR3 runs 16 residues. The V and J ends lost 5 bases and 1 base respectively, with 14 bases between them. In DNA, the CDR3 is TGTGCCAGCAGCCCCGAGGCCAGGGAGAACACCGGGGAGCTGTTTTTT. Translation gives CASSPEARENTGELFF.

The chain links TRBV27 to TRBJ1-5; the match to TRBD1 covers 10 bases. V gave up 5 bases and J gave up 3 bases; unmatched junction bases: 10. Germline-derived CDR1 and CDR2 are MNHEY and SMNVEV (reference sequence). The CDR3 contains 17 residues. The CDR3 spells CASSDSGQGTNNQPQHF. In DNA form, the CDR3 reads TGTGCCAGCAGTGACTCGGGACAGGGGACGAACAATCAGCCCCAGCATTTT.

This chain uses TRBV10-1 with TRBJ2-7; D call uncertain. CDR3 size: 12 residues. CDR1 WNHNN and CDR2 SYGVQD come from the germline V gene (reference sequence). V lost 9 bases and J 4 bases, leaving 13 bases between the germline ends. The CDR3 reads CASLLRYYEQYF. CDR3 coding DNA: TGCGCCAGTCTACTCCGGTATTACGAGCAGTACTTC.

Written as DNA, the CDR3 is TGCGCCAGCAGCCAAAATAGCAAGACTAGCGGGAGGGCCGATGAGCAGTTCTTC. Its translation: CASSQNSKTSGRADEQFF. The chain combines TRBV4-1 with TRBJ2-1, with TRBD2 matching over 14 bases. The J segment lost 8 bases and the V segment lost 2 bases, leaving 11 bases of the junction unmatched. The V gene's germline CDR1 is MGHRA and CDR2 YSYEKL. This CDR3 region has 18 residues.

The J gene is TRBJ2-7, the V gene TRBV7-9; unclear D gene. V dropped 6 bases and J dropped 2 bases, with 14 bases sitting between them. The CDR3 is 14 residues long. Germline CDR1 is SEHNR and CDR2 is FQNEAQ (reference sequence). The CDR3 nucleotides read TGTGCCAGCAGTGCAAGGCCCAGAACCTACGAGCAGTACTTC. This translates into CASSARPRTYEQYF. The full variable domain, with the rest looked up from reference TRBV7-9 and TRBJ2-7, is DTGVSQNPRHKITKRGQNVTFRCDPISEHNRLYWYRQTLGQGPEFLTYFQNEAQLEKSRLLSDRFSAERPKGSFSTLEIQRTEQGDSAMYLCASSARPRTYEQYFGPGTRLTVT.

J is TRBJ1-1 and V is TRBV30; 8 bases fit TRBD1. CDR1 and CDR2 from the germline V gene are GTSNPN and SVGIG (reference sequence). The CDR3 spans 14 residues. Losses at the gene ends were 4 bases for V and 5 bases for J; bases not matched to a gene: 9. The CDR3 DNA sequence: TGTGCCTGGAAGGGGGGGACAGGATTGACTGAAGCTTTCTTT. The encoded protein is CAWKGGTGLTEAFF.

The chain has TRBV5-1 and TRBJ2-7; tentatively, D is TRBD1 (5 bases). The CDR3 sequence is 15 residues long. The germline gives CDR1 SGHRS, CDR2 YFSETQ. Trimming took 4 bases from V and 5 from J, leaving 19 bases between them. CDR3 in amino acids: CASSPGIRVGDEQYF. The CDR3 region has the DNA TGCGCCAGCAGCCCAGGGATCAGGGTGGGCGACGAGCAGTACTTC.

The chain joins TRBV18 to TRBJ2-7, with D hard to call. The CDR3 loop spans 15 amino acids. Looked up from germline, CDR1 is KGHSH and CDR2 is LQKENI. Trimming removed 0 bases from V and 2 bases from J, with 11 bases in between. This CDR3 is CASSPPQKGTYEQYF. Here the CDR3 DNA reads TGTGCCAGCTCACCACCCCAGAAAGGGACCTACGAGCAGTACTTC.

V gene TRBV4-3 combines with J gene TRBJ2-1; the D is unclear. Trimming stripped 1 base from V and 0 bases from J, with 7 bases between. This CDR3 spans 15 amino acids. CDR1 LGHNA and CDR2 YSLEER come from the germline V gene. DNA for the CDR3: TGCGCCAGCAGCCAAGGTAGGCTCTCCTACAATGAGCAGTTCTTC. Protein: CASSQGRLSYNEQFF.

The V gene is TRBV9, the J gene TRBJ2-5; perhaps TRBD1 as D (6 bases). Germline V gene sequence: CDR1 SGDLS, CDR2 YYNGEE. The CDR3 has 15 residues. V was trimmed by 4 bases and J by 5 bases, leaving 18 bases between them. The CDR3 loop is CASSSPGRGVETQYF. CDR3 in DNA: TGTGCCAGCAGCTCCCCGGGCAGGGGTGTTGAGACCCAGTACTTC. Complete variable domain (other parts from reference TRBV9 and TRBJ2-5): DSGVTQTPKHLITATGQRVTLRCSPRSGDLSVYWYQQSLDQGLQFLIQYYNGEERAKGNILERFSAQQFPDLHSELNLSSLELGDSALYFCASSSPGRGVETQYFGPGTRLLVL.